This T cell receptor (beta chain) was sequenced during a study of T-cell memory formation after mild COVID-19. The germline V and J ends were trimmed by 2 bases and 6 bases, with 5 bases remaining between them. The CDR3 is 11 amino acids. Germline CDR1 and CDR2: SGHKS and YYEKEE (reference sequence). TCRdb used MiXCR to reprocess the 5' RACE reads, holding one entry per CDR3 protein. The repertoire has about 90,000 distinct CDR3 sequences, more than 13% of them found once; the top ten carry 39%. Sequencing used PBMCs or a T cell subset sorted from them (not recorded which). V is TRBV5-5 and J is TRBJ1-1; no firm D call. This TCR came from a man aged 18 to 29 who had mild COVID-19 (a few samples of this study predate the infection). Cell type and time point are not known. The CDR3 loop is CASSFTAEAFF. Written as DNA, the CDR3 is TGTGCCAGCAGCTTTACGGCTGAAGCTTTCTTT.